This TCR beta chain emerged from a study of blood T cell repertoires in COVID-19. Study at large: Sites in the United States, Italy and Spain provided acute and convalescent COVID-19 samples.

Here immunoSEQ multiplex PCR was the method, and the copy in TCRdb shows in-frame clones only, minus some. The data show around 300,000 clones, roughly nine tenths seen once. Trimming took 3 bases from V and 8 from J, leaving 13 bases between them. CDR1 MNHEY and CDR2 SMNVEV come from the germline V gene (reference sequence). This CDR3 region has 13 residues. Source material: peripheral blood. The source is a man in his fifties or sixties with acute or convalescent COVID-19. V gene TRBV27 combines with J gene TRBJ1-2; no firm D call. This CDR3 reads CASSFGEGFGYTF. The CDR3 region has the DNA TGTGCCAGCAGTTTTGGGGAGGGTTTCGGCTACACCTTC.